The present T cell receptor beta chain was sequenced within a study of blood T cell repertoires in COVID-19. As for the study in general: Nucleic acid was either cDNA or gDNA, and it came from T cells, B-cell-depleted T cells, or PBMCs.

The method was immunoSEQ multiplex PCR; TCRdb's version includes in-frame clones alone and lacks a portion of them. The data show fewer than 200,000 clones, about 72% seen once. Each participant's cohort was designated according to participant-reported clinical history. Cohort 3 recovered donors had two negative PCRs, clearance, or symptom resolution. The clonotype originates from a woman in her fifties or sixties who had recovered from COVID-19. Material: PBMCs or T cells enriched from blood (not recorded which).

The CDR3 protein is CASSEPGFNLNYGYTF. DNA for the CDR3: TGTGCCAGCAGTGAGCCAGGGTTCAACCTTAACTATGGCTACACCTTC. The rearrangement links TRBV2 to TRBJ1-2; TRBD1 might be the D (5 bases). The V end was cut by 3 bases, the J end by 1 base, with 15 bases between. Germline CDR1 is SNHLY and CDR2 is FYNNEI. This CDR3 spans 16 amino acids.